This TCR beta chain was profiled in a study of blood T cell repertoires in COVID-19. The wider study: Donors in the United States, Italy and Spain gave samples during acute or convalescent COVID-19.

Clones were sequenced by immunoSEQ multiplex PCR, and TCRdb holds only the in-frame ones, with some missing. The sample includes about 14,000 clones, roughly four fifths seen only once; the top ten take about 25%. Trimming took 1 base from V and 9 from J, leaving 13 bases between them. The V gene's germline CDR1 is SGHTA and CDR2 FQGNSA. This CDR3 has 14 residues. The sample holds one count of this clone. This TCR was sampled from an older woman with acute or convalescent COVID-19. The source material was peripheral blood. V and J are TRBV7-2 and TRBJ2-1; D not certain. For the CDR3, the DNA is TGTGCCAGCAGCTTAGATGGCCGCGGCACTGAGCAGTTCTTC. Translated: CASSLDGRGTEQFF.